The 18 T cell receptor beta chains below were found in one sample sequenced in a study of blood T cells in healthy people across ages. Combining a sample-barcoded 5' primer with a J-beta primer mix, a second PCR ran for about 7 to 12 cycles. Via MiXCR, TCRdb re-called the 5' RACE reads, giving one row per CDR3 protein. This sample has 800,000 to 1,000,000 distinct CDR3 sequences, with around 48% found just once. The sample comprised blood. The receptor set was obtained from a man aged 30 to 45 in good health.

This clonotype was counted only a few times. The chain employs TRBV3-1 and TRBJ2-4; either TRBD1 or TRBD2 may supply D (6 bases each). Trimming took 3 bases from V and 3 from J, leaving 9 bases between them. Germline values: CDR1 LGHDT, CDR2 YNNKEL (reference sequence). This CDR3 spans 14 amino acids. The CDR3 DNA reads TGTGCCAGCAGCCAGGAGGGGGGCAAAAACATTCAGTACTTC. Its translation is CASSQEGGKNIQYF.

This clonotype has only a few counts. This chain uses TRBV27 with TRBJ2-1, with a possible D match to TRBD1 (5 bases). The CDR3 loop spans 14 amino acids. Germline CDR1 is MNHEY and CDR2 is SMNVEV (reference sequence). V dropped 5 bases and J dropped 8 bases, with 16 bases sitting between them. The CDR3 bases are TGTGCCAGCAGTCAGCCAGGGTTTTACGATGAGCAGTTCTTC. Its translation: CASSQPGFYDEQFF.

CDR3 sequence reads: CASSAHTGDKETQYF. The CDR3, as DNA: TGTGCCAGCAGCGCCCATACAGGGGACAAAGAGACCCAGTACTTC. This rearrangement joins TRBV28 to TRBJ2-5; 7 bases are a match to TRBD1. The CDR3 is made up of 15 amino acids. The junction had 10 bases not matched to a gene; V was cut back by 6 bases and J by 3 bases. Germline V lookup: CDR1 MDHEN, CDR2 SYDVKM.

This clonotype was detected only a few times. The chain links TRBV6-1 to TRBJ1-2; 7 bases match TRBD1. The length of the CDR3 is 13 residues. Trimming removed 6 bases from V and 4 bases from J; junction bases left unmatched: 5. Germline V gene data show CDR1 as MNHNS and CDR2 as SASEGT. CDR3 residues: CASRVQGTYGYTF. In DNA form, the CDR3 reads TGTGCCAGCAGGGTACAGGGGACCTATGGCTACACCTTC.

This clonotype has more than one count but fewer than ten. The gene calls are TRBV5-1 and TRBJ1-5, with D unclear. This CDR3 spans 15 amino acids. Per germline, CDR1 SGHRS and CDR2 YFSETQ. V dropped 0 bases and J dropped 3 bases, with 10 bases sitting between them. The CDR3 DNA is TGCGCCAGCAGCTTGGGGCCAGGTTCCAATCAGCCCCAGCATTTT. Amino acid sequence: CASSLGPGSNQPQHF.

As to this clonotype: Compared with germline, one end of the junction differs, possibly owing to a read error. The chain is built from TRBV20-1 and TRBJ1-4; 8 nucleotides line up with TRBD1. The CDR3 is made up of 14 amino acids. Germline CDR1 reads DFQATT; CDR2 reads SNEGSKA (reference sequence). CDR3 sequence reads: CSTSWDRNNEKLFF. The CDR3, as DNA: TGCAGTACTAGTTGGGACAGGAATAATGAAAAACTGTTTTTT.

In its sample, this clonotype was seen a few times. The chain employs TRBV3-1 and TRBJ2-7, with TRBD2 matching 10 bases. Germline V CDR1 and CDR2: LGHDT, YNNKEL (reference sequence). This CDR3 comprises 17 residues. The V and J ends lost 3 bases and 1 base, in that order; junction bases with no gene match: 9. The CDR3 loop reads CASSQGSGTSESYEQYF. DNA for the CDR3: TGTGCCAGCAGCCAGGGATCCGGGACTAGCGAATCCTACGAGCAGTACTTC.

The J gene is TRBJ2-3, the V gene TRBV3-1, with unresolved D. V was trimmed by 1 base and J by 0 bases, leaving 20 bases between them. Germline V gene data show CDR1 as LGHDT and CDR2 as YNNKEL (reference sequence). This CDR3 has 19 residues. The CDR3 protein is CASSQGYLEYSRSTDTQYF. The DNA for the CDR3 is TGTGCCAGCAGCCAAGGATATTTGGAGTATAGCCGAAGCACAGATACGCAGTATTTT.

The chain carries TRBV20-1 and TRBJ1-5; a possible D gene is TRBD1 (5 bases). The V end lost 6 bases, the J end lost 6 bases, and 12 bases lay between the germline ends. This CDR3 spans 12 amino acids. Germline-derived CDR1 and CDR2 are DFQATT and SNEGSKA (reference sequence). CDR3 residues: CSARDGSQPQHF. The CDR3, as DNA: TGCAGTGCCCGGGACGGTAGTCAGCCCCAGCATTTT.

J is TRBJ2-1 and V is TRBV20-1; D unresolved. Per germline, CDR1 DFQATT and CDR2 SNEGSKA (reference sequence). Trimming took off 4 bases at V and 3 bases at J, with 7 bases between the two ends. The CDR3 runs to 12 residues. CDR3 DNA sequence: TGCAGTGCTACTCTCGACTACAATGAGCAGTTCTTC. Its translation is CSATLDYNEQFF.

The rearrangement joins TRBV6-5 to TRBJ1-1, with a weak D call TRBD1 (6 bases). Germline lookup yields CDR1 MNHEY and CDR2 SVGAGI. Trimming left V 2 bases short and J 9 bases short, with 19 bases between. The length of the CDR3 is 15 residues. CDR3 nucleotide sequence: TGTGCCAGCAGTTACACCACCCGGGACACCAGAAAAGCTTTCTTT. Translation gives CASSYTTRDTRKAFF.

The chain has TRBV20-1 and TRBJ2-7, with 7 bases fitting TRBD2. Germline-derived CDR1 and CDR2 are DFQATT and SNEGSKA (reference sequence). Unmatched junction bases numbered 6, after V lost 0 bases and J lost 7 bases. The CDR3 is 13 residues long. This chain's CDR3 is CSAREAKAGEQYF. DNA of the CDR3: TGCAGTGCTAGAGAGGCCAAAGCGGGGGAGCAGTACTTC.

This clonotype was observed a handful of times. The rearrangement links TRBV20-1 to TRBJ2-5, with D possibly matching TRBD2 (5 bases). There are 14 residues in the CDR3. V was trimmed by 1 base and J by 3 bases, leaving 12 bases between them. CDR1 and CDR2 (germline): DFQATT, SNEGSKA (reference sequence). CDR3 in DNA: TGCAGTGCTAGAGGCCCAGGACTTAAAGAGACCCAGTACTTC. It specifies CSARGPGLKETQYF.

In its sample, this clonotype was seen a few times. CDR3 sequence (DNA): TGTGCCAGCTGGCCGGGGACCTCCTACGAGCAGTACTTC. Its protein is CASWPGTSYEQYF. V is TRBV6-5 and J is TRBJ2-7; either TRBD1 or TRBD2 may supply D (5 bases each). The CDR3 is 13 amino acids. Germline CDR1 reads MNHEY; CDR2 reads SVGAGI. Trimming removed 8 bases from V and 0 bases from J, with 11 bases in between.

The rearrangement uses TRBV9 and TRBJ2-3; D gene uncertain. Trimming took off 0 bases at V and 2 bases at J, with 13 bases between the two ends. This CDR3 has 16 residues. Germline CDR1 SGDLS, CDR2 YYNGEE. For the CDR3, the DNA is TGTGCCAGCAGCGTAGGGCAGGTGACTTACACAGATACGCAGTATTTT. It yields the protein CASSVGQVTYTDTQYF.

The count of this clonotype is one. Since a much larger clone is just one base distant, this may be a read error. The rearrangement links TRBV29-1 to TRBJ2-1, with TRBD1 as a possible D gene (6 bases). The CDR3 contains 15 residues. CDR1 and CDR2 from the germline V gene are SQVTM and ANQGSEA. V gave up 4 bases and J gave up 0 bases, with 13 bases separating them. CDR3 in amino acids: CSVGARGTSYNEQFF. The CDR3 DNA reads as TGCAGCGTTGGAGCCAGGGGCACCTCCTACAATGAGCAGTTCTTC.

Points on this clonotype: The junction departs from germline at one end; a sequencing error may be responsible. CDR3 bases: TGTAGTGTTAGGGGGAACAACTATGGCTACACCTTC. It yields the protein CSVRGNNYGYTF. The chain joins TRBV20-1 to TRBJ1-2, with a possible D match to TRBD1 (6 bases). The CDR3 sequence is 12 residues long. From germline, CDR1 is DFQATT and CDR2 SNEGSKA (reference sequence).

Notes on this clonotype: The junction departs from the called germline gene at one end, perhaps through a read error. The CDR3, as DNA: TGTGCCGGCAGCCAAGAGAGGACTAGCGGGGAAGAGACCCAGTACTTC. The encoded protein is CAGSQERTSGEETQYF. The genes are TRBV3-1 and TRBJ2-5; 12 bases map to TRBD2. Germline lookup yields CDR1 LGHDT and CDR2 YNNKEL (reference sequence). The CDR3 consists of 16 residues.